Below are 12 T cell receptor beta chains sequenced from a single sample in a study of blood T cell repertoires in COVID-19. Generated by immunoSEQ multiplex PCR, the TCRdb table keeps only in-frame clones and is missing some. The sample lists 350,000 to 550,000 clones, about 90% occurring once. Sequencing input: PBMCs or T cells enriched from blood (not recorded which). The origin of the receptors is a woman younger than 30 with acute COVID-19.

This clone was picked up one time. The chain combines TRBV28 with TRBJ2-2, with D possibly being TRBD2 (5 bases). V lost 3 bases, J lost 4 bases, and 15 bases lay in between. The CDR3 covers 16 residues. CDR1 is MDHEN and CDR2 is SYDVKM in the germline V gene. The CDR3 DNA reads TGTGCCAGCAGTTTTGGTGGGAGAAGGTTCACCGGGGAGCTGTTTTTT. It specifies CASSFGGRRFTGELFF. Variable domain in full (rest from reference TRBV28 and TRBJ2-2): DVKVTQSSRYLVKRTGEKVFLECVQDMDHENMFWYRQDPGLGLRLIYFSYDVKMKEKGDIPEGYSVSREKKERFSLILESASTNQTSMYLCASSFGGRRFTGELFFGEGSRLTVL.

The chain carries TRBV28 and TRBJ1-5, with 10 bases that match TRBD1. The V gene end was trimmed by 6 bases and the J gene end by 5 bases; junction bases not matched to a gene: 4. The CDR3 spans 14 residues. From germline, CDR1 is MDHEN and CDR2 SYDVKM. The chain's CDR3 is CASSHGTGDQPQHF. As DNA, the CDR3 is TGTGCCAGCAGCCACGGGACAGGGGATCAGCCCCAGCATTTT.

The J gene is TRBJ2-1, the V gene TRBV7-2; D uncertain. Germline CDR1 SGHTA, CDR2 FQGNSA. V was shortened by 8 bases and J by 5 bases, with 16 bases between the two germline ends. The CDR3 is made up of 14 amino acids. This chain's CDR3 is CASCFGSWDNEQFF. CDR3 nucleotide sequence: TGTGCCAGCTGTTTCGGGTCTTGGGACAATGAGCAGTTCTTC.

The table lists this clone with a few counts. The chain is built from TRBV21-1 and TRBJ1-5. TRBV21-1 is a pseudogene locus. This CDR3 contains 13 residues. Written as DNA, the CDR3 is TGTGCCAGCAGCAATAATGTAGAACAGCCCCAGCATTTT. Its translation: CASSNNVEQPQHF.

This chain uses TRBV7-2 with TRBJ1-5; no reliable D call. The germline V and J ends were trimmed by 3 bases and 6 bases, with 9 bases remaining between them. CDR1 is SGHTA and CDR2 is FQGNSA in the germline V gene. The CDR3 spans 13 residues. The CDR3 is CASSLQAGQPQHF. The CDR3 nucleotides are TGTGCCAGCAGCTTGCAAGCGGGTCAGCCCCAGCATTTT.

The chain couples TRBV2 to TRBJ2-5; the D gene is possibly TRBD2 (5 bases). Per the germline V gene, CDR1 is SNHLY and CDR2 is FYNNEI. V lost 11 bases to trimming and J lost 3 bases, with 16 bases between them. The CDR3 loop spans 13 amino acids. This CDR3 is CALDGSGEETQYF. CDR3 in DNA: TGTGCCCTCGATGGGTCCGGGGAAGAGACCCAGTACTTC.

V is TRBV30 and J is TRBJ2-7; tentatively, D is TRBD1 (6 bases). The CDR3 loop spans 11 amino acids. The germline gives CDR1 GTSNPN, CDR2 SVGIG (reference sequence). V lost 4 bases and J lost 4, with 8 bases in between. The CDR3 loop reads CAWITGYEQYF. Written as DNA, the CDR3 is TGTGCCTGGATCACAGGGTACGAGCAGTACTTC.

The chain uses TRBV10-2 and TRBJ1-4; D might be TRBD1 (5 bases). The CDR3 runs to 12 residues. The V gene lost 7 bases and the J gene lost 6 bases, with 9 bases spanning the gap. The germline V gene has CDR1 WSHSY and CDR2 SAAADI. CDR3 sequence: CASIGHDEKLFF. CDR3 nucleotide sequence: TGCGCCAGCATCGGACATGATGAAAAACTGTTTTTT.

The rearrangement links TRBV7-8 to TRBJ1-4, with 11 positions matching TRBD1. CDR1 is SGHVS and CDR2 is FQNEAQ in the germline V gene. V lost 4 bases and J lost 7; bases outside the gene matches: 5. This CDR3 spans 15 amino acids. In DNA, the CDR3 is TGTGCCAGCAGCTCATGGACAGGGGGCGGTGAAAAACTGTTTTTT. Its protein is CASSSWTGGGEKLFF.

The gene calls are TRBV18 and TRBJ1-5; 9 positions agree with TRBD1. This CDR3 spans 13 amino acids. V shed 5 bases, J shed 7 bases, and the junction held 3 bases outside the gene matches. Germline values: CDR1 KGHSH, CDR2 LQKENI. The CDR3 nucleotides are TGTGCCAGCTCAGAGGGACAGGGACAGCCCCAGCATTTT. Translated, it gives CASSEGQGQPQHF.

This clone showed up many times. The V call is TRBV9, the J call TRBJ2-5; 10 nucleotides align to TRBD2. CDR1 and CDR2 (germline): SGDLS, YYNGEE. The V segment lost 0 bases and the J segment 4 bases; nucleotides outside the gene matches: 12. The CDR3 extends over 18 amino acids. This CDR3 is CASSVATGSASGRETQYF. The CDR3 nucleotides read TGTGCCAGCAGCGTAGCTACCGGGAGTGCTAGCGGGAGAGAGACCCAGTACTTC. Full variable domain (missing parts from reference TRBV9 and TRBJ2-5): DSGVTQTPKHLITATGQRVTLRCSPRSGDLSVYWYQQSLDQGLQFLIQYYNGEERAKGNILERFSAQQFPDLHSELNLSSLELGDSALYFCASSVATGSASGRETQYFGPGTRLLVL.

The V call is TRBV28, the J call TRBJ2-7, with 7 bases aligning to TRBD2. CDR1 MDHEN and CDR2 SYDVKM come from the germline V gene. The trim removed 1 base at V and 1 base at J, leaving 4 bases unmatched. CDR3 length equals 15 residues. The CDR3 region has the DNA TGTGCCAGCAGTTTATTGTCTAGCGGTTCCTACGAGCAGTACTTC. Its protein product is CASSLLSSGSYEQYF.